This record covers a single T cell receptor beta chain. These data are taken from a study of shared clonotypes between healthy human individuals. Positively selected for CCR7, the CD45RO-negative cells used as naive CD8 cells excluded terminally differentiated effector memory CD45RA+ cells. The assay was immunoSEQ multiplex PCR, and TCRdb's table has in-frame clones only and misses some. The table records around 1.9 million clones, 93% of them present only once. Germline V CDR1 and CDR2: MDHEN, SYDVKM. CDR3 length: 16 amino acids. V gave up 5 bases and J gave up 2 bases; unmatched junction bases: 5. Source material: naive CD8+ T cells from PBMCs. The clonotype originates from a man between 18 and 29 years old in good health. Some clones in this sample may be carry-over from other donors' samples. The chain links TRBV28 to TRBJ2-5; TRBD2 matches at 13 bases. CDR3 DNA: TGTGCCAGCAGTGCCGGGACTAGCGGGATTCAAGAGACCCAGTACTTC. Translated, it gives CASSAGTSGIQETQYF.